These T cell receptor beta chains were read from a single sample in a study of OX40 agonist ivuxolimab in advanced cancers. The repertoire was sequenced with immunoSEQ multiplex PCR; TCRdb's copy has only in-frame clones and lacks some. The table has under 100,000 clones, about four fifths seen once. The sequences come from CD4+ or CD8+ T cells sorted from blood, collected in a trial of the OX40 agonist ivuxolimab. The receptors were gathered from an adult with an advanced solid tumor such as melanoma, head and neck, liver or kidney cancer. Both conserved end residues are part of each CDR3. A D gene is named only where the DNA matches it firmly. Clone size is stated in some rows and not others, as once, few, many or a class when expanded.

d_call j_call v_call clone_size cdr3_aa cdr3_nt
TRBD1 TRBJ1-5 TRBV5-6 - CASSLKDRAQQPQHF TGTGCCAGCAGCCTAAAGGACAGGGCACAACAGCCCCAGCATTTT
- TRBJ1-1 TRBV2 few CASRDNEAFF TGTGCCAGCAGGGACAATGAAGCTTTCTTT
TRBD1 TRBJ1-1 TRBV7-9 - CASSLTSGGRVNTEAFF TGTGCCAGCAGCTTAACATCAGGGGGCCGGGTGAACACTGAAGCTTTCTTT
TRBD1 TRBJ2-7 TRBV19 - CASSIQGTGLWEQYF TGTGCCAGTAGTATCCAAGGGACAGGTCTGTGGGAGCAGTACTTC
- TRBJ1-2 TRBV18 - CASSPLDSNYGYTF TGTGCCAGCTCACCACTCGATTCTAACTATGGCTACACCTTC
- TRBJ2-7 TRBV6-5 - CAISEGTSYEQYF TGTGCCATCAGTGAGGGGACATCCTACGAGCAGTACTTC
- TRBJ2-7 TRBV28 - CASSLAGRSYEQYF TGTGCCAGCAGTTTAGCAGGAAGATCCTACGAGCAGTACTTC
- TRBJ1-5 TRBV7-2 - CASRSAGVGNQPQHF TGTGCCAGCAGGTCCGCTGGGGTGGGCAATCAGCCCCAGCATTTT
- TRBJ2-1 TRBV9 - CASSAYPQTSNEQFF TGTGCCAGCAGCGCCTATCCTCAGACTAGCAATGAGCAGTTCTTC
TRBD2 TRBJ2-5 TRBV15 once CATSRTSGDQETQYF TGTGCCACCAGCAGAACTAGCGGGGACCAAGAGACCCAGTACTTC
TRBD1 TRBJ2-1 TRBV5-1 - CASGTGGAGSNEQFF TGCGCCAGCGGGACAGGGGGCGCGGGATCCAATGAGCAGTTCTTC
TRBD2 TRBJ2-7 TRBV12-5 - CASGFRREGSLEQYF TGTGCTAGTGGTTTTAGGCGGGAGGGCTCCCTCGAGCAGTACTTC
- TRBJ2-2 TRBV5-6 once CASRQPGEAGELFF TGTGCCAGCAGACAGCCCGGAGAGGCCGGGGAGCTGTTTTTT
- TRBJ2-7 TRBV12-5 once CASRGASSYEQYF TGTGCTAGTCGGGGGGCGTCCTCCTACGAGCAGTACTTC
- TRBJ2-1 TRBV18 - CASSHAGPSSYNEQFF TGTGCCAGCTCGCACGCCGGGCCAAGCTCCTACAATGAGCAGTTCTTC
TRBD1 TRBJ1-5 TRBV11-2 few CASSSDRGHQPQHF TGTGCCAGCAGCTCGGACAGGGGACATCAGCCCCAGCATTTT
- TRBJ2-2 TRBV29-1 once CSVANIWAGELFF TGCAGCGTTGCCAATATTTGGGCTGGGGAGCTGTTTTTT
- TRBJ2-3 TRBV5-1 - CASSSRGASGTDTQYF TGCGCCAGCAGCTCCCGTGGGGCGAGTGGGACAGATACGCAGTATTTT
- TRBJ2-1 TRBV7-3 - CASSSGHYNEQFF TGTGCCAGCAGCTCGGGACACTACAATGAGCAGTTCTTC
- TRBJ2-7 TRBV21-1 - CASCPERFHEQYF TGTGCCAGCTGCCCGGAAAGGTTCCACGAGCAGTACTTC
TRBD2 TRBJ2-7 TRBV6-6 - CASSYVSWEGYEQYF TGTGCCAGCAGTTACGTGAGTTGGGAGGGCTACGAGCAGTACTTC
TRBD1 TRBJ2-1 TRBV11-3 - CASSLVTGGAGYNEQFF TGTGCCAGCAGCTTAGTTACAGGGGGCGCGGGATACAATGAGCAGTTCTTC
- TRBJ2-7 TRBV19 - CASSPPGDEQYF TGTGCCAGTAGTCCCCCAGGTGACGAGCAGTACTTC
TRBD2 TRBJ2-3 TRBV4-1 - CASSLSRGGGADTQYF TGCGCCAGCAGCCTCTCCCGCGGCGGGGGGGCAGATACGCAGTATTTT
- TRBJ2-7 TRBV30 once CAWSVVSGTTYEQYF TGTGCCTGGAGTGTAGTTAGCGGTACAACCTACGAGCAGTACTTC
- TRBJ1-1 TRBV14 few CASSQARGARNMNTEAFF TGTGCCAGCAGCCAAGCTAGGGGGGCGCGAAACATGAACACTGAAGCTTTCTTT
- TRBJ1-5 TRBV10-3 - CAIRAGVHDSNQPQHF TGTGCCATCAGGGCAGGAGTTCACGATAGCAATCAGCCCCAGCATTTT
TRBD1 TRBJ2-5 TRBV6-1 - CASSEGQGGETQYF TGTGCCAGCAGTGAAGGACAGGGGGGAGAGACCCAGTACTTC
- TRBJ1-5 TRBV5-6 - CASSLWWEGQPQHF TGTGCCAGCAGCTTGTGGTGGGAAGGTCAGCCCCAGCATTTT
- TRBJ1-2 TRBV11-2 - CASSYGAGANYGYTF TGTGCCAGCAGCTACGGGGCCGGAGCTAACTATGGCTACACCTTC
- TRBJ1-1 TRBV4-2 - CASSQDGVNTEAFF TGTGCCAGCAGCCAAGATGGGGTGAACACTGAAGCTTTCTTT
- TRBJ2-6 TRBV6-6 - CASSYDGANVLTF TGTGCCAGCAGTTACGACGGGGCCAACGTCCTGACTTTC
TRBD1 TRBJ1-2 TRBV29-1 - CSVEVRDSYGYTF TGCAGCGTTGAAGTTCGGGACAGCTATGGCTACACCTTC
TRBD2 TRBJ2-5 TRBV15 - CATSGLKGGETQYF TGTGCCACCAGCGGACTCAAGGGAGGGGAGACCCAGTACTTC
TRBD1 TRBJ1-5 TRBV4-3 - CASSQDGQGNQPQHF TGCGCCAGCAGCCAAGATGGACAGGGTAATCAGCCCCAGCATTTT
- TRBJ2-2 TRBV7-2 - CASSTRGNTGELFF TGTGCCAGCAGCACGAGGGGGAACACCGGGGAGCTGTTTTTT
- TRBJ1-5 TRBV19 few CASSNGRLEPQHF TGTGCCAGTAGTAACGGCCGCTTAGAGCCCCAGCATTTT
- TRBJ1-5 TRBV19 few CASSSTTGNQPQHF TGTGCCAGTAGTTCAACGACCGGCAATCAGCCCCAGCATTTT
TRBD1 TRBJ1-1 TRBV7-2 - CASSRQGAVNTEAFF TGTGCCAGCAGCAGGCAGGGGGCCGTGAACACTGAAGCTTTCTTT
- TRBJ2-5 TRBV6-1 once CASSEQTGPQATQYF TGTGCCAGCAGTGAACAAACCGGCCCCCAGGCGACCCAGTACTTC
TRBD2 TRBJ2-3 TRBV6-1 - CASSVSGRASDTQYF TGTGCCAGCAGTGTTAGCGGGAGGGCCTCAGATACGCAGTATTTT
- TRBJ2-5 TRBV10-3 once CANSRDWLYQETQYF TGTGCCAATAGCCGGGACTGGTTGTACCAAGAGACCCAGTACTTC